The source of this TCR beta chain is a study of T cells after yellow fever vaccination. TCRdb re-derived calls from the 5' RACE reads in MiXCR, one entry per CDR3 protein. The table lists some 390,000 distinct CDR3 sequences, around 6.5% of them singletons. Germline V gene data show CDR1 as MNHEY and CDR2 as SVGAGI. V lost 2 bases and J 1 base, leaving 11 bases between the germline ends. There are 15 residues in the CDR3. Sample: PBMCs, taken 5 days after the yellow fever booster vaccination. The gene calls are TRBV6-5 and TRBJ1-2; a possible D gene is TRBD1 (5 bases). The TCR comes from a young man who received the YFV17D yellow fever vaccine. CDR3 nucleotides: TGTGCCAGCAGTTACCGGGACTCCGGTAACTATGGCTACACCTTC. This codes for CASSYRDSGNYGYTF.